These 12 T cell receptor beta chains were all obtained from the same sample, sequenced in a study of blood T cells in healthy people across ages. Primed by a sample-barcoded 5' primer and a J-beta primer mix, a second PCR proceeded for about 6 to 12 cycles. TCRdb re-called the 5' RACE reads with MiXCR, one entry per CDR3 protein. The sample gives over 1,300,000 distinct CDR3 sequences, roughly 60% of which show up once; about 6.7% is in the top ten. The sample taken for sequencing was blood. Every receptor here comes from a man between 18 and 35 years old in good health.

The chain is built from TRBV3-1 and TRBJ1-2, with a tentative D call TRBD1 (5 bases). V dropped 4 bases and J dropped 5 bases, with 17 bases sitting between them. Germline CDR1 and CDR2: LGHDT and YNNKEL (reference sequence). The CDR3 has 15 amino acids. CDR3 DNA: TGTGCCAGCAGCCGAGACGACATGGGGCCTTATGGCTACACCTTC. Translated, it gives CASSRDDMGPYGYTF.

This clonotype was seen a few times. J is TRBJ2-2 and V is TRBV6-5; 9 positions match TRBD2. Per germline, CDR1 MNHEY and CDR2 SVGAGI. V gave up 8 bases and J gave up 4 bases; unmatched junction bases: 8. This CDR3 spans 15 amino acids. The CDR3 DNA sequence: TGTGCCAGCCTGATGAGGCGGGGGGGCACCGGGGAGCTGTTTTTT. It translates to CASLMRRGGTGELFF.

The V call is TRBV20-1, the J call TRBJ2-4; D perhaps matches TRBD1 (6 bases). Germline CDR1 DFQATT, CDR2 SNEGSKA (reference sequence). With 0 bases removed from V and 7 bases from J, the gap between germline ends came to 13 bases. This CDR3 comprises 14 residues. Here the CDR3 reads CSARDGTQSNIQYF. The DNA of the CDR3 is TGCAGTGCTAGAGATGGGACACAAAGTAACATTCAGTACTTC.

This clonotype occurred a few times. V usage is TRBV6-5 and J usage is TRBJ1-2, with D maybe TRBD1 (5 bases). V gave up 3 bases and J gave up 6 bases, with 11 bases separating them. Germline V gene sequence: CDR1 MNHEY, CDR2 SVGAGI. CDR3 size: 13 residues. The CDR3 region is CASSYKGGDGYTF. CDR3 coding DNA: TGTGCCAGCAGTTATAAAGGAGGGGATGGCTACACCTTC.

The V and J genes are TRBV20-1 and TRBJ2-3; TRBD1 aligns across 8 bases. The V gene end was trimmed by 2 bases and the J gene end by 0 bases; junction bases not matched to a gene: 1. Looked up from germline, CDR1 is DFQATT and CDR2 is SNEGSKA (reference sequence). The CDR3 has 14 residues. Here the CDR3 reads CSARRQGSTDTQYF. The CDR3 coding sequence is TGCAGTGCTAGAAGACAGGGGAGCACAGATACGCAGTATTTT.

The chain uses TRBV20-1 and TRBJ2-7; possibly TRBD2 for D (6 bases). V was pared by 6 bases and J by 0 bases, with 18 bases between. Germline V CDR1 and CDR2: DFQATT, SNEGSKA (reference sequence). CDR3 length equals 15 residues. In nucleotides, the CDR3 is TGCAGTGCGAAGGGACTTACTTCGAGCTCCTACGAGCAGTACTTC. Its protein product is CSAKGLTSSSYEQYF.

This chain connects TRBV20-1 to TRBJ1-1; D ambiguous. Germline V gene data show CDR1 as DFQATT and CDR2 as SNEGSKA (reference sequence). The V end lost 1 base, the J end lost 0 bases, and 9 bases lay between the germline ends. This CDR3 has 14 amino acids. The CDR3 protein is CSARGVVVNTEAFF. The CDR3 DNA is TGCAGTGCTAGAGGTGTGGTTGTGAACACTGAAGCTTTCTTT.

This clonotype was detected only a few times. The CDR3 coding sequence is TGTGCCAGCAGCTTAGGCGCCGGACTAGCGGGTGCAGATACGCAGTATTTT. Residues: CASSLGAGLAGADTQYF. The rearrangement uses TRBV7-2 and TRBJ2-3, with TRBD2 matching over 11 bases. V shed 1 base and J 4 bases; nucleotides not matched to a gene: 7. Germline-derived CDR1 and CDR2 are SGHTA and FQGNSA. The CDR3 runs to 17 residues.

This clonotype was counted between two and nine times. The chain employs TRBV6-5 and TRBJ2-1; 14 bases fit TRBD2. V shed 5 bases, J shed 13 bases, and the junction held 7 bases outside the gene matches. CDR1 is MNHEY, CDR2 SVGAGI, per germline. The CDR3 runs 14 residues. The CDR3 DNA is TGTGCCAGCAGTCAGGGACTAGCGGGAGAGGAACAGTTCTTC. Protein sequence: CASSQGLAGEEQFF.

The chain is built from TRBV7-2 and TRBJ2-7; D perhaps matches TRBD2 (5 bases). Trimming cost V 1 base and J 0 bases, with 10 bases left between them. Germline V CDR1 and CDR2: SGHTA, FQGNSA. The CDR3 runs 15 residues. For the CDR3, the DNA is TGTGCCAGCAGCTTAGGGGAGTGGAGCTCCTACGAGCAGTACTTC. This codes for CASSLGEWSSYEQYF.

In its sample, this clonotype was seen a few times. J is TRBJ2-7 and V is TRBV20-1, with 8 bases matching TRBD1. Germline values: CDR1 DFQATT, CDR2 SNEGSKA (reference sequence). The CDR3 runs to 13 residues. V dropped 3 bases and J dropped 3; count of bases not matched to a gene: 4. The CDR3 reads CSARGQDLYEQYF. The CDR3 DNA reads as TGCAGTGCTAGGGGACAGGACCTCTACGAGCAGTACTTC.

The chain is built from TRBV21-1 and TRBJ1-6; no check of the table's D call, TRBD1, against the DNA was made. TRBV21-1 corresponds to a pseudogene. This CDR3 has 17 residues. The CDR3 DNA reads as TGTGCCAGCAGCAAAAGGGGGAGCGGGCACTATAATTCACCCCTCCACTTT. Protein product: CASSKRGSGHYNSPLHF.